This T cell receptor beta chain is from a study of beta chain features in type 1 diabetes. CDR1 is SNHLY and CDR2 is FYNNEI in the germline V gene. The CDR3 is 13 residues long. V gave up 3 bases and J gave up 4 bases, with 9 bases separating them. The whole isolated RNA underwent reverse transcription, so sequencing captured expressed TCRB transcripts. The assay was immunoSEQ multiplex PCR, and TCRdb's table has in-frame clones only and misses some. Among about 350,000 clones listed, roughly a fifth were seen once. The source material was naive CD4+ T cells from blood. This receptor was taken from a woman younger than 30 in good health. This chain connects TRBV2 to TRBJ1-1; D unresolved. The CDR3 nucleotides read TGTGCCAGCAGTGAGGATGGAGGCACTGAAGCTTTCTTT. This sequence encodes CASSEDGGTEAFF.